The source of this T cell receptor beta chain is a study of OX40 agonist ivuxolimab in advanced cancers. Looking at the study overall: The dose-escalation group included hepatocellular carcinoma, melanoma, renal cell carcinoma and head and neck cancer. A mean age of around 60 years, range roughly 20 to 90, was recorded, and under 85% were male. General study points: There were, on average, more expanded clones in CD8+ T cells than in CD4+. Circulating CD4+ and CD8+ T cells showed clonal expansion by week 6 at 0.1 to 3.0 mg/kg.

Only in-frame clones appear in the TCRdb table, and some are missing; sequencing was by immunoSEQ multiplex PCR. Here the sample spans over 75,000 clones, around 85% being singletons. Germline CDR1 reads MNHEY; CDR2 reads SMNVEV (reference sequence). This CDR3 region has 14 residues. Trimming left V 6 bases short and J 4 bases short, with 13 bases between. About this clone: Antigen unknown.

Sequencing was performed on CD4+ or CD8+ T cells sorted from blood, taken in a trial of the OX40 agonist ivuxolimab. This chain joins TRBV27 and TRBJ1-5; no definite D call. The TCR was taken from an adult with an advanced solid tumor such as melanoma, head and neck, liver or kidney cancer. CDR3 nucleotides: TGTGCCAGCAGCGGAAGCCGCGGTAATCAGCCCCAGCATTTT. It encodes CASSGSRGNQPQHF.